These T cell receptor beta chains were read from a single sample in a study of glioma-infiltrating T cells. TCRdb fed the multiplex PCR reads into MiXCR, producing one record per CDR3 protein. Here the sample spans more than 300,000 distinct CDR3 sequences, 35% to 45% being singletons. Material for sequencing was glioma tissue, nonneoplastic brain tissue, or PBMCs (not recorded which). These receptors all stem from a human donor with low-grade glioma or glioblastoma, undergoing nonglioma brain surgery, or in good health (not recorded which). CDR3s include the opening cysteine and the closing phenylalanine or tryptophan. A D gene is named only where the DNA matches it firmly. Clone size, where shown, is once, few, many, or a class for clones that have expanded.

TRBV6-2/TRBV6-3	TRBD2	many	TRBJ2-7	CASRLADYSYEQYF	TGTGCCAGCAGACTAGCGGACTACTCCTACGAGCAGTACTTC
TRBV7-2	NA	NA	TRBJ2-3	CASGGQDADTQYF	TGTGCCAGCGGTGGGCAGGACGCAGATACGCAGTATTTT
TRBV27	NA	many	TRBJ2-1	CASSSPDGGVYNEQFF	TGTGCCAGCAGTTCCCCGGACGGTGGGGTCTACAATGAGCAGTTCTTC
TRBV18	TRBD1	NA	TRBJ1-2	CASSPSGQDYGYTF	TGTGCCAGCTCACCTTCTGGACAGGACTATGGCTACACCTTC
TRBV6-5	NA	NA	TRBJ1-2	CASSYTDNVHYTF	TGTGCCAGCAGTTACACGGATAACGTACACTACACCTTC
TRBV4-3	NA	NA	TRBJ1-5	CASSQDSALYQPQHF	TGCGCCAGCAGCCAAGACAGCGCCCTTTATCAGCCCCAGCATTTT
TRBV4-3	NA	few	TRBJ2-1	CASSQEAGAQYNEQFF	TGCGCCAGCAGCCAAGAGGCAGGGGCGCAATACAATGAGCAGTTCTTC
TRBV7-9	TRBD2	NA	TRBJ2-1	CASSSAGTSRHNEQFF	TGTGCCAGCAGCTCGGCCGGGACTAGCAGACACAATGAGCAGTTCTTC
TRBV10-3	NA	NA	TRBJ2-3	CAIGRIDTQYF	TGTGCCATTGGACGGATAGATACGCAGTATTTT
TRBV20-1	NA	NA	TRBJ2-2	CSALADNTGELFF	TGCAGTGCCCTAGCTGATAACACCGGGGAGCTGTTTTTT
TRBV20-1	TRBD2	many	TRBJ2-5	CSARELWRGMVTQYF	TGCAGTGCTAGAGAACTGTGGCGGGGGATGGTGACCCAGTACTTC
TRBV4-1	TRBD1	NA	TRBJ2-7	CASSQSGTGYYEQYF	TGCGCCAGCAGCCAATCCGGGACAGGGTACTACGAGCAGTACTTC
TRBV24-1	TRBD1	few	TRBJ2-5	CATSDPGTGSEETQYF	TGTGCCACCAGTGATCCAGGGACAGGGAGCGAAGAGACCCAGTACTTC
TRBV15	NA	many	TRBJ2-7	CATSGGLTRGNNEQYF	TGTGCCACCAGCGGCGGTTTGACGCGCGGGAACAACGAGCAGTACTTC
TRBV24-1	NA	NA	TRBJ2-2	CATSDFLSSLNTGELFF	TGTGCCACCAGTGATTTTCTTTCCAGCTTAAACACCGGGGAGCTGTTTTTT
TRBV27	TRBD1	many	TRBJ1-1	CASSPGQGLNTEAFF	TGTGCCAGCAGTCCCGGACAGGGATTGAACACTGAAGCTTTCTTT
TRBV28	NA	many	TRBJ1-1	CASSYGGGTAEAFF	TGTGCCAGCAGTTACGGGGGGGGTACCGCTGAAGCTTTCTTT
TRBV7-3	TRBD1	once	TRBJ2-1	CASSLVGGAANEQFF	TGTGCCAGCAGCTTAGTAGGGGGCGCCGCAAATGAGCAGTTCTTC
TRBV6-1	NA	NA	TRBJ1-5	CASSLGGWWQPQHF	TGTGCCAGCAGCTTGGGGGGCTGGTGGCAGCCCCAGCATTTT
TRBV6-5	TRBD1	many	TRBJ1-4	CASSYSQGVKLFF	TGTGCCAGCAGTTACTCGCAGGGGGTAAAACTGTTTTTT
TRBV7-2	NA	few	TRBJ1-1	CASSSWEVSYTEAFF	TGTGCCAGCAGTTCATGGGAGGTTTCGTACACTGAAGCTTTCTTT
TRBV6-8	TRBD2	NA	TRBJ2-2	CASRALAGEGTGELFF	TGTGCCAGCAGAGCCCTAGCGGGAGAGGGCACCGGGGAGCTTTTTTTT
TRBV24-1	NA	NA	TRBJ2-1	CATSDLGPVSNEQFF	TGTGCCACCAGTGATTTGGGCCCGGTGAGCAACGAGCAGTTCTTC
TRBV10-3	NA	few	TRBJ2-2	CAISMGTTNTGELFF	TGTGCCATCAGTATGGGGACAACGAACACCGGGGAGCTGTTTTTT
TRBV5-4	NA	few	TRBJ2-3	CASSLQTDTQYF	TGTGCCAGCAGCCTGCAGACAGATACGCAGTATTTT
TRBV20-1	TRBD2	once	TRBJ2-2	CSARDRVAGGNTGELFF	TGCAGTGCTAGAGATAGGGTGGCGGGAGGGAACACCGGGGAGCTGTTTTTT
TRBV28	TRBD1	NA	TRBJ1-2	CASSLEGACTF	TGTGCCAGCAGTTTAGAGGGGGCTTGCACCTTC
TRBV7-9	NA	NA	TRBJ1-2	CASSPRWSAGGYTF	TGTGCCAGCAGTCCCCGGTGGTCGGCGGGTGGCTACACCTTC
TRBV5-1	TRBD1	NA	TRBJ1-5	CASSDGTGEDQPQHF	TGCGCCAGCAGCGATGGGACAGGGGAGGATCAGCCCCAGCATTTT
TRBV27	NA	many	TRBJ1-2	CASGDIYGYTF	TGTGCCAGCGGGGACATCTACGGCTACACCTTC
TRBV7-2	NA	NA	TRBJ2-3	CASSLVPTDTQYF	TGTGCCAGCAGCTTAGTCCCCACAGATACGCAGTATTTT
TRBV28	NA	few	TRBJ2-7	CASSLPDAYEQYF	TGTGCCAGCAGTTTACCCGACGCATACGAGCAGTACTTC